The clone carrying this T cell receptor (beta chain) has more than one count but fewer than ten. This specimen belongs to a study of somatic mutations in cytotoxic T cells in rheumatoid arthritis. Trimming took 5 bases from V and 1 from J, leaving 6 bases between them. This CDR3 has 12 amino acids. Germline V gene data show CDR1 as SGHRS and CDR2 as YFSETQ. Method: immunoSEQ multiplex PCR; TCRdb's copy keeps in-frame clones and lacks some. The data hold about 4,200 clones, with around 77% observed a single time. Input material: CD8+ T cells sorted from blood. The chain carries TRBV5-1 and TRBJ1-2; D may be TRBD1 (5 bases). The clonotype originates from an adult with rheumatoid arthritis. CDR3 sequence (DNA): TGCGCCAGCAGGGGGGATAACTATGGCTACACCTTC. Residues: CASRGDNYGYTF.